One TCR beta chain is described in this entry. Its target is unknown. Amplification used 60 Vbeta primers and 13 Jbeta primers. Sequencing used immunoSEQ multiplex PCR; TCRdb keeps in-frame clones, though not all of them. The sample has 150,000 or so clones, 82% seen once; the top ten hold roughly 1.4%. These data are taken from a study of cytomegalovirus exposure and HLA in healthy donors. Germline CDR1 SEHNR, CDR2 FQNEAQ (reference sequence). The CDR3 has 12 amino acids. Trimming took 4 bases from V and 8 from J, leaving 12 bases between them. Study-level points and caveats: For presence/absence analyses, sequencing depth was assumed to be roughly uniform across donors. Cytomegalovirus-associated status was assigned to 150 or so TCR beta chains. In a later analysis, fewer than 20,000 TCR beta sequences were associated with HLA alleles at 0.05 false discovery rate.

This receptor was obtained from a man aged 25-40 years in good health and CMV-seropositive. The sequencing input was PBMCs. J is TRBJ2-7 and V is TRBV7-9; D is ambiguous. CDR3 sequence: CASSSDSAKQYF. DNA of the CDR3: TGTGCCAGCAGCTCTGACTCTGCGAAGCAGTACTTC.